The source of this T cell receptor beta chain is a study of T-cell memory formation after mild COVID-19. The overall study: TCR clusters mostly belonged to single donors.

TCRdb called the 5' RACE reads again in MiXCR, with one record for every CDR3 protein. The top ten hold around 44% of the sample, which has some 48,000 distinct CDR3 sequences, 25% to 35% seen once. This clonotype was detected only once. The CDR3 is 16 residues long. Germline V gene sequence: CDR1 MGHDK, CDR2 SYGVNS. With 1 base removed from V and 0 bases from J, the gap between germline ends came to 11 bases. The receptor was isolated from a man aged 18 to 29 who had mild COVID-19 (a few samples of this study predate the infection). Cell type and time point are not known. The specimen sequenced was PBMCs or a T cell subset sorted from them (not recorded which). The V call is TRBV25-1, the J call TRBJ2-3; a possible D gene is TRBD2 (6 bases). CDR3 residues: CASSEWAGFSTDTQYF. CDR3 nucleotides: TGTGCCAGCAGTGAATGGGCGGGATTTAGCACAGATACGCAGTATTTT.